The clone carrying this TCR beta chain was seen repeatedly, ten times or more. Single TCR cDNA molecules each had their own unique molecular identifier. One entry per CDR3 protein results from TCRdb running MiXCR on the 5' RACE reads. There are 15,000 to 20,000 distinct CDR3 sequences in the sample; approximately 11% occur only once, and about 38% lies in the top ten. This entry belongs to a study of spatial heterogeneity in lung cancer. On the study more broadly: The donors comprised about 74 untreated early-stage non-small cell lung cancer patients.

The CDR3 is made up of 15 amino acids. Germline-derived CDR1 and CDR2 are SGHTA and FQGTGA. V shed 5 bases and J shed 2 bases, with 15 bases lying between them. Indicated time point: blood at routine non-recurrence follow-up after resection. Whole RNA, isolated from tumor, nontumor lung or frozen PBMC, was sequenced without prior sorting. This clonotype was obtained from a female donor with early-stage non-small cell lung cancer. The rearrangement uses TRBV7-3 and TRBJ2-5; D is ambiguous. The source was PBMCs, collected at follow-up. CDR3 bases: TGTGCCAGCAGCCCCACTCGGACCAAACAAGAGACCCAGTACTTC. Its translation: CASSPTRTKQETQYF. Variable domain in full (rest from reference TRBV7-3 and TRBJ2-5): GAGVSQTPSNKVTEKGKYVELRCDPISGHTALYWYRQSLGQGPEFLIYFQGTGAADDSGLPNDRFFAVRPEGSVSTLKIQRTERGDSAVYLCASSPTRTKQETQYFGPGTRLLVL.